This T cell receptor beta chain was captured by sequencing in a study of CD4+ T cells in melanoma. Repertoires were generated with immunoSEQ multiplex PCR, while TCRdb's copy carries only in-frame clones and drops some. The table includes around 18,000 clones, about four fifths detected once. From germline, CDR1 is SEHNR and CDR2 FQNEAQ (reference sequence). V lost 5 bases, J lost 10 bases, and 12 bases lay in between. The CDR3 covers 13 residues. This chain uses TRBV7-9 with TRBJ1-6; D not certain. The origin of this receptor is a human donor with melanoma. The source material was cells from a culture (not recorded whether cultured in vitro). Here the CDR3 reads CASSPRPESPLHF. In DNA form, the CDR3 reads TGTGCCAGCAGCCCCAGGCCCGAATCACCCCTCCACTTT. The whole variable domain, remainder taken from reference TRBV7-9 and TRBJ1-6, is DTGVSQNPRHKITKRGQNVTFRCDPISEHNRLYWYRQTLGQGPEFLTYFQNEAQLEKSRLLSDRFSAERPKGSFSTLEIQRTEQGDSAMYLCASSPRPESPLHFGNGTRLTVT.